The 27 T cell receptor beta chains given below trace back to one sample, sequenced in a study of CD4 T cells in relation to SARS-CoV-2 and coronaviruses. Sequencing was performed with immunoSEQ multiplex PCR; in TCRdb, only in-frame clones are kept and a portion is missing. Of just over 25,000 clones listed, roughly 80% were seen once; the top ten hold around a sixth. The unexposed donors gave CD4+ T cells in about 2010-2018, prior to COVID-19. The cells were cultured for under 13 days before CD4+ T cells were isolated. These receptors' antigens are unknown. Sequencing used CD4+ T cells from PBMCs, cultured in vitro. The receptors come from a human donor in good health.

The J gene is TRBJ2-1, the V gene TRBV19; either TRBD1 or TRBD2 may supply D (5 bases each). Trimming shortened V by 5 bases and J by 4 bases, and 27 bases separated the two germline ends. This CDR3 region has 19 residues. Per germline, CDR1 LNHDA and CDR2 SQIVND (reference sequence). The CDR3 loop is CASSETPDSRGDPYNEQFF. The CDR3 DNA reads as TGTGCCAGTAGTGAGACCCCCGACAGTAGGGGAGACCCTTACAATGAGCAGTTCTTC.

The chain is built from TRBV19 and TRBJ1-1; tentatively, D is TRBD1 (5 bases). CDR1 is LNHDA and CDR2 is SQIVND in the germline V gene (reference sequence). The CDR3 extends over 14 amino acids. V lost 1 base to trimming and J lost 0 bases, with 6 bases between them. In DNA, the CDR3 is TGTGCCAGTAGTATAGGACAGTTGAACACTGAAGCTTTCTTT. It is translated as CASSIGQLNTEAFF.

The genes are TRBV7-9 and TRBJ2-3; the D call may be TRBD1 or TRBD2 (5 bases each). Looked up from germline, CDR1 is SEHNR and CDR2 is FQNEAQ (reference sequence). CDR3 length: 15 residues. V lost 2 bases to trimming and J lost 6 bases, with 15 bases between them. CDR3 residues: CASSLYPPRGDTQYF. CDR3 bases: TGTGCCAGCAGCTTATATCCCCCCCGGGGCGATACGCAGTATTTT.

A few counts support this clone. J is TRBJ1-3 and V is TRBV11-2; D might be TRBD1 (5 bases). The germline V gene has CDR1 SGHAT and CDR2 FQNNGV. V shed 2 bases and J shed 1 base, with 12 bases lying between them. The CDR3 loop spans 16 amino acids. The CDR3 protein is CASSLTGWGSGNTIYF. The CDR3 region has the DNA TGTGCCAGCAGCTTAACCGGTTGGGGGTCTGGAAACACCATATATTTT.

The V gene is TRBV29-1, the J gene TRBJ2-1, with no clear D. V was trimmed by 3 bases and J by 7 bases, leaving 10 bases between them. In germline, CDR1 is SQVTM, CDR2 ANQGSEA. This CDR3 is 12 amino acids long. CDR3 nucleotides: TGCAGCGTTGATTGGCCTAGAAATGAGCAGTTCTTC. Its protein is CSVDWPRNEQFF.

The rearrangement links TRBV11-2 to TRBJ2-1; unclear D gene. Trimming took 5 bases from V and 4 from J, leaving 18 bases between them. Germline CDR1 and CDR2: SGHAT and FQNNGV. The CDR3 spans 16 residues. The CDR3 DNA follows: TGTGCCAGCAGCCCCTCCCCGGGTCAGGAATACAATGAGCAGTTCTTC. Translation gives CASSPSPGQEYNEQFF. Full variable domain (outside the CDR3, taken from reference TRBV11-2 and TRBJ2-1): EAGVAQSPRYKIIEKRQSVAFWCNPISGHATLYWYQQILGQGPKLLIQFQNNGVVDDSQLPKDRFSAERLKGVDSTLKIQPAKLEDSAVYLCASSPSPGQEYNEQFFGPGTRLTVL.

This clone was seen a handful of times. The V call is TRBV4-1, the J call TRBJ2-7, with TRBD2 identical over 8 bases. The germline gives CDR1 MGHRA, CDR2 YSYEKL. CDR3 size: 16 residues. V was clipped by 4 bases and J by 2 bases; unmatched bases: 10. In DNA form, the CDR3 reads TGCGCCAGCAGCCTGGGTTGGAGCGGGGGAACCTACGAGCAGTACTTC. This encodes CASSLGWSGGTYEQYF.

This clone was observed a single time. The CDR3 protein is CASSIWTSGRYNEQFF. The DNA of the CDR3 is TGTGCCAGCAGTATCTGGACTAGTGGTAGGTACAATGAGCAGTTCTTC. The J gene is TRBJ2-1, the V gene TRBV27; 7 bases match TRBD2. After removal of 5 bases from V and 4 bases from J, the junction contained 11 bases not matched to a gene. The CDR3 length is 16 residues. The germline V gene encodes CDR1 MNHEY and CDR2 SMNVEV (reference sequence).

This chain connects TRBV11-2 to TRBJ2-5; 8 bases are shared with TRBD1. The germline V gene encodes CDR1 SGHAT and CDR2 FQNNGV. The junction had 5 bases not matched to a gene; V was cut back by 6 bases and J by 5 bases. This CDR3 comprises 13 residues. The CDR3 sequence is CASRLTGDETQYF. DNA for the CDR3: TGTGCCAGCAGGTTGACAGGGGACGAGACCCAGTACTTC. The complete variable domain, with remaining parts taken from reference TRBV11-2 and TRBJ2-5, reads EAGVAQSPRYKIIEKRQSVAFWCNPISGHATLYWYQQILGQGPKLLIQFQNNGVVDDSQLPKDRFSAERLKGVDSTLKIQPAKLEDSAVYLCASRLTGDETQYFGPGTRLLVL.

This clone was counted once. The chain joins TRBV3-1 (or the pseudogene TRBV3-2) to TRBJ2-7; 7 bases are shared with TRBD2. The CDR3 contains 14 residues. With 1 base clipped from V and 3 bases from J, the junction kept 3 bases outside the gene matches. Germline loops: CDR1 LGHDT, CDR2 YNNKEL (reference sequence). The CDR3 region is CASSQVPGGYEQYF. The CDR3 coding sequence is TGTGCCAGCAGCCAAGTTCCGGGGGGCTACGAGCAGTACTTC.

This chain joins TRBV5-1 and TRBJ2-7; D possibly corresponds to TRBD1 (5 bases). Trimming shortened V by 1 base and J by 6 bases, and 8 bases separated the two germline ends. Per the germline V gene, CDR1 is SGHRS and CDR2 is YFSETQ. The CDR3 sequence is 12 residues long. The CDR3 region is CASSLQGSEQYF. The CDR3 DNA follows: TGCGCCAGCAGCTTGCAGGGCTCCGAGCAGTACTTC.

The chain is built from TRBV11-3 and TRBJ2-3; 8 nucleotides align to TRBD2. V lost 3 bases to trimming and J lost 4 bases; unmatched junction nucleotides: 9. This CDR3 spans 16 amino acids. Germline V gives CDR1 SGHNT, CDR2 YENEEA. As DNA, the CDR3 is TGTGCCAGCAGCTTTAACGGGGGGGCATTGGCAGATACGCAGTATTTT. This gives the protein CASSFNGGALADTQYF.

This clone was picked up one time. The chain has TRBV10-3 and TRBJ2-3, with 9 bases lining up with TRBD2. The V gene end was trimmed by 7 bases and the J gene end by 1 base; junction bases not matched to a gene: 6. The CDR3 loop spans 15 amino acids. Germline V CDR1 and CDR2: ENHRY, SYGVKD. The chain's CDR3 is CAIKGLAGGTDTQYF. Here the CDR3 DNA reads TGTGCCATCAAGGGGTTAGCGGGGGGCACAGATACGCAGTATTTT.

The CDR3 region is CASNARGGASDTQYF. CDR3 DNA sequence: TGTGCCAGCAACGCCAGAGGGGGGGCTTCAGATACGCAGTATTTT. The rearrangement links TRBV5-4 to TRBJ2-3, with D perhaps matching TRBD2 (7 bases). Per germline, CDR1 SGHNT and CDR2 YYREEE (reference sequence). V was pared by 6 bases and J by 4 bases, with 18 bases between. CDR3 length equals 15 residues. The whole variable domain, remainder taken from reference TRBV5-4 and TRBJ2-3, is ETGVTQSPTHLIKTRGQQVTLRCSSQSGHNTVSWYQQALGQGPQFIFQYYREEENGRGNFPPRFSGLQFPNYSSELNVNALELDDSALYLCASNARGGASDTQYFGPGTRLTVL.

The chain joins TRBV7-9 to TRBJ2-1, with a tentative D call TRBD2 (7 bases). Trimming took 0 bases from V and 10 from J, leaving 19 bases between them. Germline V gene sequence: CDR1 SEHNR, CDR2 FQNEAQ (reference sequence). The length of the CDR3 is 16 residues. CDR3 sequence: CASSLAGGGRQAEQFF. As DNA, the CDR3 is TGTGCCAGCAGCTTAGCGGGAGGGGGACGCCAGGCCGAGCAGTTCTTC.

The chain combines TRBV6-5 with TRBJ2-7; 9 nucleotides line up with TRBD2. Germline V gene lookup returns CDR1 MNHEY and CDR2 SVGAGI. The CDR3 has 16 amino acids. The ends lost 0 bases at V and 0 bases at J; junction bases unmatched: 3. The CDR3 nucleotides read TGTGCCAGCAGTTACTCCCTAGCGGGACCCTCCTACGAGCAGTACTTC. Amino acid sequence: CASSYSLAGPSYEQYF.

In this sample, this clone turned up a few times. The CDR3 sequence is CALDTSGNTIYF. For the CDR3, the DNA is TGTGCCCTCGACACCTCTGGAAACACCATATATTTT. The chain has TRBV7-9 and TRBJ1-3; no clear D gene. Germline V gene lookup returns CDR1 SEHNR and CDR2 FQNEAQ (reference sequence). Trimming shortened V by 11 bases and J by 0 bases, and 8 bases separated the two germline ends. The CDR3 is 12 amino acids. Full variable domain (rest looked up from reference TRBV7-9 and TRBJ1-3): DTGVSQNPRHKITKRGQNVTFRCDPISEHNRLYWYRQTLGQGPEFLTYFQNEAQLEKSRLLSDRFSAERPKGSFSTLEIQRTEQGDSAMYLCALDTSGNTIYFGEGSWLTVV.

This chain connects TRBV18 to TRBJ2-5; D is possibly TRBD1 or TRBD2 (5 bases each). Germline values: CDR1 KGHSH, CDR2 LQKENI. CDR3 length equals 13 residues. The ends were cut back, 3 bases at V and 10 bases at J, with 15 bases in the middle. In DNA, the CDR3 is TGTGCCAGCTCACCTAGGGACGGCAGTGACCAGTACTTC. This encodes CASSPRDGSDQYF.

The rearrangement links TRBV7-2 to TRBJ1-5; perhaps TRBD1 as D (6 bases). Germline values: CDR1 SGHTA, CDR2 FQGNSA. The V end lost 1 base, the J end lost 6 bases, and 13 bases lay between the germline ends. CDR3 length equals 15 residues. In DNA form, the CDR3 reads TGTGCCAGCAGCTTAGGTGGGGGGGGGCCTCAGCCCCAGCATTTT. Its translation is CASSLGGGGPQPQHF.

The gene calls are TRBV5-1 and TRBJ2-5; the D gene is possibly TRBD2 (6 bases). Germline CDR1 and CDR2: SGHRS and YFSETQ. CDR3 length equals 15 residues. V lost 7 bases to trimming and J lost 3 bases, with 19 bases between them. CDR3 sequence: CASSERGGTEETQYF. The CDR3 DNA reads as TGCGCCAGCTCCGAAAGAGGCGGGACTGAAGAGACCCAGTACTTC.

The V and J genes are TRBV4-2 and TRBJ2-6; 9 bases fit TRBD2. V shed 4 bases, J shed 1 base, and the junction held 8 bases outside the gene matches. Looked up from germline, CDR1 is LGHNA and CDR2 is YNFKEQ. This CDR3 has 18 amino acids. CDR3 loop: CASSPREGAKSGANVLTF. The CDR3, as DNA: TGTGCCAGCAGCCCGCGGGAGGGGGCGAAATCTGGGGCCAACGTCCTGACTTTC.

This clone was recorded a few times. The rearrangement uses TRBV2 and TRBJ1-5, with 7 bases aligning to TRBD1. The germline V gene encodes CDR1 SNHLY and CDR2 FYNNEI. Trimming cost V 5 bases and J 4 bases; bases outside gene matches: 5. This CDR3 has 14 amino acids. The CDR3 DNA reads as TGTGCCAGCAGTCGGGACAGACCAAATCAGCCCCAGCATTTT. Amino acid sequence: CASSRDRPNQPQHF. Complete variable domain (other parts from reference TRBV2 and TRBJ1-5): EPEVTQTPSHQVTQMGQEVILRCVPISNHLYFYWYRQILGQKVEFLVSFYNNEISEKSEIFDDQFSVERPDGSNFTLKIRSTKLEDSAMYFCASSRDRPNQPQHFGDGTRLSIL.

The V gene is TRBV11-2, the J gene TRBJ2-2; D not resolved. This CDR3 is 12 amino acids long. Germline CDR1 SGHAT, CDR2 FQNNGV. The V end lost 0 bases, the J end lost 8 bases, and 4 bases lay between the germline ends. CDR3 bases: TGTGCCAGCAGCTTAGAGGCGGGGGAGCTGTTTTTT. Translated, it gives CASSLEAGELFF.

This clone was seen more than once but under ten times. The V gene is TRBV2, the J gene TRBJ1-2; D is unclear. The V gene's germline CDR1 is SNHLY and CDR2 FYNNEI. CDR3 length: 12 residues. V gave up 2 bases and J gave up 2 bases, with 3 bases separating them. The CDR3 region has the DNA TGTGCCAGCAGTGAAAGGAACTATGGCTACACCTTC. This gives the protein CASSERNYGYTF.

This chain uses TRBV3-1 (or the pseudogene TRBV3-2) with TRBJ2-2; TRBD1 might be the D (5 bases). CDR1 LGHDT and CDR2 YNNKEL come from the germline V gene (reference sequence). The CDR3 has 15 amino acids. Trimming took off 5 bases at V and 0 bases at J, with 10 bases between the two ends. CDR3 nucleotides: TGTGCCAGCAGCTTATCGACAGCGAACACCGGGGAGCTGTTTTTT. This sequence encodes CASSLSTANTGELFF.

J is TRBJ2-1 and V is TRBV20-1; no reliable D call. Germline assignment: CDR1 DFQATT and CDR2 SNEGSKA (reference sequence). V was trimmed by 3 bases and J by 5 bases, leaving 20 bases between them. The CDR3 is made up of 16 amino acids. The CDR3 protein is CSASNPRLSNDNEQFF. CDR3 DNA: TGCAGTGCTAGTAATCCTCGGCTTTCGAATGACAATGAGCAGTTCTTC.

V is TRBV6-2 or TRBV6-3 and J is TRBJ1-1; D is unresolved. This CDR3 contains 13 residues. Germline loops: CDR1 MNHEY, CDR2 SVGEGT. Trimming stripped 0 bases from V and 2 bases from J, with 4 bases between. The CDR3 sequence is CASSYSTNTEAFF. CDR3 nucleotides: TGTGCCAGCAGTTACTCGACAAACACTGAAGCTTTCTTT.